The following is a TCR beta chain sequence with its context. The data are from a study of OX40 agonist ivuxolimab in advanced cancers. Method: immunoSEQ multiplex PCR; TCRdb's copy keeps in-frame clones and lacks some. The sample consists of approximately 20,000 clones, about 86% of them appearing once. Sequenced here: CD4+ or CD8+ T cells sorted from blood, sampled in a trial of the OX40 agonist ivuxolimab. The clonotype was recovered from an adult with an advanced solid tumor such as melanoma, head and neck, liver or kidney cancer.

CDR3 in DNA: TGTGCCAGCAGCTTTGGTAGAGAGCAGTACTTC. Translation: CASSFGREQYF. This rearrangement joins TRBV7-6 to TRBJ2-7; D not certain. This CDR3 is built from 11 residues. CDR1 is SGHVS, CDR2 FNYEAQ, per germline. Trimming removed 3 bases at V and 7 bases at J, with 7 bases between.